The 23 T cell receptor beta chains below come from one sample, sequenced in a study of CD8 T cells in ankylosing spondylitis. The study, taken as a whole, reports: Seemingly distinctive of ankylosing spondylitis blood was a TCR beta motif formed by eight highly homologous variants.

TCRdb called the 5' RACE reads again in MiXCR, with one record for every CDR3 protein. The sample carries about 840,000 distinct CDR3 sequences, about an eighth recorded once. For these TCRs, the target antigens are not known. Sequences were obtained from blood, either unsorted or a sorted T cell fraction (not recorded which). The source is a male donor with ankylosing spondylitis.

This clonotype was observed a handful of times. This chain links TRBV7-2 with TRBJ2-6, with no clear D. With 3 bases removed from V and 0 bases from J, the gap between germline ends came to 9 bases. Germline CDR1 and CDR2: SGHTA and FQGNSA. This CDR3 contains 16 residues. The CDR3 protein is CASSLVYTSGANVLTF. CDR3 in DNA: TGTGCCAGCAGCTTGGTTTATACCTCTGGGGCCAACGTCCTGACTTTC. Looking up the rest from reference TRBV7-2 and TRBJ2-6 gives the full variable domain: GAGVSQSPSNKVTEKGKDVELRCDPISGHTALYWYRQSLGQGLEFLIYFQGNSAPDKSGLPSDRFSAERTGGSVSTLTIQRTQQEDSAVYLCASSLVYTSGANVLTFGAGSRLTVL.

This clonotype was counted at least ten times. The V and J genes are TRBV12-3 or TRBV12-4 and TRBJ1-4, with 8 bases fitting TRBD1. The CDR3 length is 15 residues. V lost 5 bases, J lost 8 bases, and 10 bases stayed unmatched. For the CDR3, the DNA is TGTGCCAGCAGTCTCAGGACAGGGCGTGAGGAAAAACTGTTTTTT. This codes for CASSLRTGREEKLFF.

This clonotype was observed a handful of times. J is TRBJ2-3 and V is TRBV20-1; the match to TRBD2 covers 7 bases. The length of the CDR3 is 15 residues. Germline V gene sequence: CDR1 DFQATT, CDR2 SNEGSKA (reference sequence). V lost 5 bases and J lost 0; bases outside the gene matches: 8. CDR3 sequence (DNA): TGCAGTGCTCCCCCGGGAGGACCCAGCACAGATACGCAGTATTTT. Amino acid sequence: CSAPPGGPSTDTQYF.

The rearrangement uses TRBV5-6 and TRBJ2-7; 8 bases are a match to TRBD1. The V segment lost 4 bases and the J segment 2 bases; nucleotides outside the gene matches: 8. There are 15 residues in the CDR3. Germline V gene sequence: CDR1 SGHDT, CDR2 YYEEEE. CDR3 sequence: CASSRGQASTYEQYF. The CDR3 DNA reads TGTGCCAGCAGCCGGGGACAGGCGTCAACCTACGAGCAGTACTTC. The whole variable domain, filled in from reference TRBV5-6 and TRBJ2-7, reads DAGVTQSPTHLIKTRGQQVTLRCSPKSGHDTVSWYQQALGQGPQFIFQYYEEEERQRGNFPDRFSGHQFPNYSSELNVNALLLGDSALYLCASSRGQASTYEQYFGPGTRLTVT.

This clonotype was seen a few times. The V and J genes are TRBV12-3 or TRBV12-4 and TRBJ1-1, with a weak D call TRBD1 (6 bases). The CDR3 length is 14 residues. Deletions cut 6 bases from V and 0 bases from J, with 11 bases between. The DNA for the CDR3 is TGTGCCAGCAGGTACAGGGCCTTGAACACTGAAGCTTTCTTT. Encoded protein: CASRYRALNTEAFF.

The rearrangement uses TRBV27 and TRBJ2-5; 7 bases fit TRBD1. The CDR3 totals 15 residues. In germline, CDR1 is MNHEY, CDR2 SMNVEV (reference sequence). With 1 base clipped from V and 4 bases from J, the junction kept 6 bases outside the gene matches. CDR3 region: CASSLLVGGLETQYF. In DNA form, the CDR3 reads TGTGCCAGCAGTTTATTGGTAGGGGGCTTAGAGACCCAGTACTTC.

Ten or more counts support this clonotype. V gene TRBV20-1 combines with J gene TRBJ2-5, with D possibly matching TRBD2 (6 bases). Germline V gives CDR1 DFQATT, CDR2 SNEGSKA (reference sequence). The CDR3 has 13 amino acids. V lost 6 bases and J 7 bases, leaving 18 bases between the germline ends. The CDR3 DNA reads as TGCAGTGCCCAATACGGGAGCACGGGGACCCAGTACTTC. This gives the protein CSAQYGSTGTQYF.

This clonotype was seen a handful of times. The chain carries TRBV6-2 or TRBV6-3 and TRBJ2-5, with 9 bases fitting TRBD2. With V trimmed by 6 bases and J by 7 bases, 6 bases remained unmatched. The germline V gene has CDR1 MNHEY and CDR2 SVGEGT. The CDR3 totals 13 residues. This CDR3 reads CASRRTSDGTQYF. The CDR3 DNA sequence: TGTGCCAGCAGGCGGACTAGCGATGGGACCCAGTACTTC.

This clonotype was observed a few times. The chain employs TRBV5-1 and TRBJ2-3, with 10 bases aligning to TRBD2. The V segment lost 2 bases and the J segment 4 bases; nucleotides outside the gene matches: 7. From germline, CDR1 is SGHRS and CDR2 YFSETQ. The CDR3 is 16 amino acids. CDR3 DNA: TGCGCCAGCAGCTTACCCTTAGCGGGGGGCGCAGATACGCAGTATTTT. Translating gives CASSLPLAGGADTQYF.

This clonotype was seen only a few times. The chain recombines TRBV5-1 with TRBJ2-5, with a weak D call TRBD1 (5 bases). This CDR3 comprises 14 residues. V lost 0 bases and J lost 1, with 7 bases in between. Per germline, CDR1 SGHRS and CDR2 YFSETQ. CDR3 in amino acids: CASSLEGVQETQYF. The CDR3 DNA reads as TGCGCCAGCAGCTTGGAAGGGGTCCAAGAGACCCAGTACTTC.

This clonotype was counted ten times or more. This chain uses TRBV20-1 with TRBJ2-1; maybe TRBD1 (5 bases). The V gene's germline CDR1 is DFQATT and CDR2 SNEGSKA (reference sequence). The CDR3 contains 15 residues. The germline V and J ends were trimmed by 2 bases and 1 base, with 12 bases remaining between them. In nucleotides, the CDR3 is TGCAGTGCTAGACCCAGGGTCGGGTCCTACAATGAGCAGTTCTTC. This encodes CSARPRVGSYNEQFF.

This clonotype occurred a few times. The CDR3 nucleotides read TGTGCCAGCAGCAATATCAGGGGGGGGAACACTGAAGCTTTCTTT. Translating gives CASSNIRGGNTEAFF. The chain joins TRBV7-6 to TRBJ1-1, with TRBD1 matching 7 bases. The J segment lost 1 base and the V segment lost 5 bases, leaving 7 bases of the junction unmatched. This CDR3 is 15 amino acids long. Germline CDR1 SGHVS, CDR2 FNYEAQ.

The V gene is TRBV5-6, the J gene TRBJ1-2; D unresolved. The V gene lost 7 bases and the J gene lost 1 base, with 14 bases spanning the gap. The germline V gene encodes CDR1 SGHDT and CDR2 YYEEEE. The CDR3 is 14 residues long. CDR3 protein: CASGAFLHNYGYTF. As DNA, the CDR3 is TGTGCCAGCGGAGCTTTTCTGCATAACTATGGCTACACCTTC.

This clonotype was seen more than once but under ten times. V gene TRBV28 combines with J gene TRBJ1-5; TRBD1 matches 7 bases. Looked up from germline, CDR1 is MDHEN and CDR2 is SYDVKM. The V and J ends lost 2 bases and 6 bases, in that order; junction bases with no gene match: 7. CDR3 length: 15 amino acids. The CDR3: CASSLHDREVQPQHF. In DNA, the CDR3 is TGTGCCAGCAGTTTACACGACAGGGAGGTTCAGCCCCAGCATTTT. The complete variable domain, with remaining parts taken from reference TRBV28 and TRBJ1-5, reads DVKVTQSSRYLVKRTGEKVFLECVQDMDHENMFWYRQDPGLGLRLIYFSYDVKMKEKGDIPEGYSVSREKKERFSLILESASTNQTSMYLCASSLHDREVQPQHFGDGTRLSIL.

Many counts were recorded for this clonotype. The gene calls are TRBV6-6 and TRBJ1-2; D perhaps matches TRBD1 (5 bases). CDR1 MNHNY and CDR2 SVGAGI come from the germline V gene (reference sequence). Trimming removed 5 bases from V and 6 bases from J, with 10 bases in between. The CDR3 is 12 amino acids. The CDR3 bases are TGTGCCAGCAGTCCCTTGGGGGATGGCTACACCTTC. Translated, it gives CASSPLGDGYTF.

The chain carries TRBV27 and TRBJ1-5, with D perhaps matching TRBD1 (5 bases). In germline, CDR1 is MNHEY, CDR2 SMNVEV (reference sequence). This CDR3 is built from 14 residues. V gave up 6 bases and J gave up 7 bases, with 16 bases separating them. CDR3 amino acids: CASSRVRGGQPQHF. Written as DNA, the CDR3 is TGTGCCAGCAGCCGGGTAAGGGGCGGGCAGCCCCAGCATTTT.

This clonotype has ten or more counts. V is TRBV12-3 or TRBV12-4 and J is TRBJ2-5; tentative D call: TRBD2 (7 bases). V lost 6 bases and J lost 8, with 19 bases in between. This CDR3 is 14 amino acids long. The CDR3 DNA is TGTGCCAGCAGAGGGCGGGGGCCCATCTCTACCCAGTACTTC. Translation gives CASRGRGPISTQYF.

The genes are TRBV12-3 or TRBV12-4 and TRBJ1-4; possibly TRBD1 for D (6 bases). V was pared by 5 bases and J by 6 bases, with 19 bases between. This CDR3 has 16 amino acids. CDR3 in amino acids: CASSPRPQGSYEKLFF. The CDR3 nucleotides are TGTGCCAGCAGTCCTCGGCCGCAGGGGTCATATGAAAAACTGTTTTTT.

Many counts were recorded for this clonotype. This chain joins TRBV5-1 and TRBJ1-1, with 11 nucleotides matching TRBD1. The CDR3 consists of 15 residues. The junction had 7 bases not matched to a gene; V was cut back by 4 bases and J by 5 bases. The germline V gene encodes CDR1 SGHRS and CDR2 YFSETQ. Here the CDR3 reads CASSPDRGRGTEAFF. DNA for the CDR3: TGCGCCAGCAGCCCGGACAGGGGGCGAGGAACTGAAGCTTTCTTT.

V usage is TRBV5-1 and J usage is TRBJ2-2; D is perhaps TRBD2 (5 bases). CDR1 and CDR2 (germline): SGHRS, YFSETQ. Trimming removed 9 bases from V and 0 bases from J, with 12 bases in between. The CDR3 spans 14 residues. The CDR3 DNA is TGCGCCACCTCGGGATTCTCGAACACCGGGGAGCTGTTTTTT. It is translated as CATSGFSNTGELFF.

This clonotype occurred a few times. The rearrangement joins TRBV29-1 to TRBJ1-2; the match to TRBD1 covers 9 bases. The CDR3 sequence is 15 residues long. V lost 7 bases to trimming and J lost 0 bases; unmatched junction nucleotides: 9. Germline V gene sequence: CDR1 SQVTM, CDR2 ANQGSEA. CDR3 nucleotides: TGCAGCGCTTTCGACAGGGGGAAAACTAACTATGGCTACACCTTC. Translated, it gives CSAFDRGKTNYGYTF.

The DNA for the CDR3 is TGTGCCAGCAGTTACTCTATGTCAGACACTGAAGCTTTCTTT. It is translated as CASSYSMSDTEAFF. The chain combines TRBV6-5 with TRBJ1-1, with D unresolved. Per the germline V gene, CDR1 is MNHEY and CDR2 is SVGAGI. Trimming pared 0 bases from V and 3 bases from J, leaving 8 bases between. The CDR3 contains 14 residues.

The chain links TRBV20-1 to TRBJ2-5; the match to TRBD1 covers 8 bases. This CDR3 has 16 amino acids. With 7 bases clipped from V and 3 bases from J, the junction kept 16 bases outside the gene matches. CDR1 and CDR2 (germline): DFQATT, SNEGSKA (reference sequence). In DNA, the CDR3 is TGCAGTGGTCTTCCACAGGGGGTGGGTAGAAAAGAGACCCAGTACTTC. This translates into CSGLPQGVGRKETQYF.